These 6 T cell receptor beta chains were sequenced from one sample in a study of T cells in Graves' hyperthyroidism and ophthalmopathy. Amplification yielded TCR beta CDR3 regions, with RNA transcripts as the source. Using the HTBI primer set, a first-round RT-PCR was run on the TCR CDR3. TCRdb processed the multiplex PCR reads anew with MiXCR; each CDR3 protein has one entry. The data contain 450,000 to 650,000 distinct CDR3 sequences, about 14% of them singletons. Specimen: blood. The origin of the receptors is a woman between 18 and 29 years old with Graves' ophthalmopathy.

This clonotype has at least ten counts. The J gene is TRBJ2-7, the V gene TRBV6-1; a possible D gene is TRBD2 (6 bases). The V end was cut by 6 bases, the J end by 5 bases, with 17 bases between. This CDR3 contains 14 residues. Germline lookup yields CDR1 MNHNS and CDR2 SASEGT. This chain's CDR3 is CASRSRENRNEQYF. The CDR3 bases are TGTGCCAGCAGATCTCGGGAGAACCGGAACGAGCAGTACTTC.

This chain connects TRBV4-3 to TRBJ1-5; D gene ambiguous. V lost 1 base and J 1 base, leaving 14 bases between the germline ends. CDR3 length: 17 amino acids. Germline V lookup: CDR1 LGHNA, CDR2 YSLEER. CDR3 nucleotides: TGCGCCAGCAGCCAAGTCCTGGTAGGGAGAAGCAATCAGCCCCAGCATTTT. It encodes CASSQVLVGRSNQPQHF.

The chain is built from TRBV19 and TRBJ2-7; 7 bases are a match to TRBD1. Trimming took 6 bases from V and 3 from J; bases not matched to a gene: 8. The CDR3 has 14 amino acids. Germline CDR1 LNHDA, CDR2 SQIVND (reference sequence). The CDR3 bases are TGTGCCAGTAGACCGACAGGGAAAGGCTACGAGCAGTACTTC. Its translation is CASRPTGKGYEQYF.

This clonotype appeared a few times. This CDR3 is CASSLGASGRAYYNEQFF. In DNA form, the CDR3 reads TGTGCCAGCAGCTTGGGGGCGAGCGGGAGGGCCTACTACAATGAGCAGTTCTTC. This sequence joins TRBV11-2 and TRBJ2-1; 10 nucleotides line up with TRBD2. The CDR3 is 18 residues long. Germline CDR1 is SGHAT and CDR2 is FQNNGV. J was trimmed by 3 bases and V by 3 bases; bases with no gene match: 11.

CDR3 bases: TGTGCCACCTACCTTGGCGTCACCTACAATGAGCAGTTCTTC. Translation: CATYLGVTYNEQFF. The chain carries TRBV7-9 and TRBJ2-1; D uncertain. This CDR3 has 14 amino acids. Germline V gene sequence: CDR1 SEHNR, CDR2 FQNEAQ (reference sequence). The V and J ends lost 10 bases and 2 bases respectively, with 15 bases between them.

The V call is TRBV2, the J call TRBJ1-4, with unresolved D. V gave up 7 bases and J gave up 1 base, with 13 bases separating them. Germline assignment: CDR1 SNHLY and CDR2 FYNNEI. This CDR3 comprises 15 residues. This CDR3 is CASTKDIQTNEKLFF. The CDR3 DNA is TGTGCCAGCACAAAAGACATCCAAACTAATGAAAAACTGTTTTTT.